These 31 T cell receptor beta chains came from one sample sequenced in a study of CD8 T cells in ankylosing spondylitis. Whole-study results and caveats: Made up of 7 to 9 highly homologous variants, a TCR beta motif appeared characteristic of ankylosing spondylitis blood.

No antigen has been identified for these receptors. TCRdb re-analysed the 5' RACE reads in MiXCR, keeping a single row per CDR3 protein. The table shows more than 500,000 distinct CDR3 sequences, with about 5.2% occurring only once. The sequenced sample was blood, either unsorted or a sorted T cell fraction (not recorded which). The receptors were gathered from a male donor with ankylosing spondylitis.

This chain's CDR3 is CSVSGTGAEQYF. Here the CDR3 DNA reads TGCAGCGTTTCCGGGACAGGGGCCGAGCAGTACTTC. The chain recombines TRBV29-1 with TRBJ2-7; the match to TRBD1 covers 10 bases. Germline-derived CDR1 and CDR2 are SQVTM and ANQGSEA. Trimming at V came to 5 bases and at J to 6 bases, leaving 4 bases not matched to a gene. There are 12 residues in the CDR3.

The chain employs TRBV6-1 and TRBJ1-6; TRBD1 aligns across 7 bases. V was clipped by 6 bases and J by 10 bases; unmatched bases: 9. This CDR3 has 14 amino acids. Germline V lookup: CDR1 MNHNS, CDR2 SASEGT. The CDR3 nucleotides are TGTGCCAGCAGAAAAAGACAGGGAACCTCACCCCTCCACTTT. Translating it yields CASRKRQGTSPLHF.

The sample holds many counts of this clonotype. The chain joins TRBV6-5 to TRBJ2-3; D is possibly TRBD2 (5 bases). V was trimmed by 0 bases and J by 3 bases, leaving 10 bases between them. This CDR3 is 15 amino acids long. Germline lookup yields CDR1 MNHEY and CDR2 SVGAGI. The CDR3 reads CASSYSFGKTDTQYF. The CDR3 bases are TGTGCCAGCAGTTACTCGTTCGGGAAAACAGATACGCAGTATTTT.

There are many counts of this clonotype. The chain uses TRBV7-2 and TRBJ2-7; tentative D call: TRBD1 (6 bases). CDR3 length: 15 amino acids. CDR1 is SGHTA and CDR2 is FQGNSA in the germline V gene. The V end was cut by 1 base, the J end by 1 base, with 11 bases between. The CDR3 DNA is TGTGCCAGCAGCTTAGTCCAGGGGCCTTCCTACGAGCAGTACTTC. As protein: CASSLVQGPSYEQYF.

This clonotype showed up many times. The V and J genes are TRBV20-1 and TRBJ1-1; D gene uncertain. V was cut by 5 bases and J by 7 bases, with 17 bases left in between. The CDR3 sequence is 13 residues long. Per the germline V gene, CDR1 is DFQATT and CDR2 is SNEGSKA (reference sequence). CDR3 bases: TGCAGTGCTGGTAGAAGGAGTCTGGGTGAAGCTTTCTTT. Its protein product is CSAGRRSLGEAFF.

This clonotype was observed many times. At one of its ends the junction is not consistent with the germline gene, which may arise from a read error. This chain joins TRBV5-8 and TRBJ1-1, with D maybe TRBD1 (6 bases). The CDR3 contains 13 residues. Germline-derived CDR1 and CDR2 are SGHTS and YDEGEE. The CDR3 here is CASSEEGGAEGFF. The CDR3 DNA reads TGTGCCAGCAGCGAGGAGGGGGGCGCGGAAGGTTTCTTT. The full variable domain, its missing parts supplied by reference TRBV5-8 and TRBJ1-1, is EAGVTQSPTHLIKTRGQQATLRCSPISGHTSVYWYQQALGLGLQFLLWYDEGEERNRGNFPPRFSGRQFPNYSSELNVNALELEDSALYLCASSEEGGAEGFFGQGTRLTVV.

This clonotype has at least ten counts. The rearrangement uses TRBV5-1 and TRBJ2-5; 9 bases map to TRBD1. V lost 0 bases to trimming and J lost 4 bases; unmatched junction nucleotides: 7. There are 16 residues in the CDR3. Germline values: CDR1 SGHRS, CDR2 YFSETQ. CDR3 sequence: CASSLVLNRGRETQYF. In DNA, the CDR3 is TGCGCCAGCAGCTTGGTTCTGAACAGGGGGCGAGAGACCCAGTACTTC.

This clonotype showed up many times. The V gene is TRBV5-8, the J gene TRBJ2-2; 8 positions match TRBD2. Germline CDR1 is SGHTS and CDR2 is YDEGEE. The CDR3 has 15 residues. The junction had 5 bases not matched to a gene; V was cut back by 1 base and J by 6 bases. This CDR3 reads CASSLLLAVAGELFF. The CDR3 region has the DNA TGTGCCAGCAGCTTGTTACTAGCGGTGGCCGGGGAGCTGTTTTTT. The full variable domain, in which reference TRBV5-8 and TRBJ2-2 provide the parts outside the CDR3, is EAGVTQSPTHLIKTRGQQATLRCSPISGHTSVYWYQQALGLGLQFLLWYDEGEERNRGNFPPRFSGRQFPNYSSELNVNALELEDSALYLCASSLLLAVAGELFFGEGSRLTVL.

This clonotype was counted many times. The CDR3 here is CSARGLAGYTDTQYF. CDR3 DNA sequence: TGCAGTGCTAGGGGACTAGCGGGGTACACAGATACGCAGTATTTT. This chain uses TRBV20-1 with TRBJ2-3; 13 nucleotides agree with TRBD2. The V and J ends lost 3 bases and 2 bases, in that order; junction bases with no gene match: 2. Germline V gene data show CDR1 as DFQATT and CDR2 as SNEGSKA (reference sequence). CDR3 size: 15 residues.

In its sample, this clonotype was seen many times. The chain combines TRBV11-1 with TRBJ2-3, with TRBD2 matching over 7 bases. With 4 bases clipped from V and 3 bases from J, the junction kept 10 bases outside the gene matches. The CDR3 consists of 16 residues. Germline V CDR1 and CDR2: SGHAT, FQDESV (reference sequence). For the CDR3, the DNA is TGTGCCAGCAGCTGGCCCGAAGCGGGGCTTACAGATACGCAGTATTTT. This encodes CASSWPEAGLTDTQYF.

This clonotype occurred many times. This sequence joins TRBV7-2 and TRBJ1-2, with 9 bases matching TRBD1. Germline V gene lookup returns CDR1 SGHTA and CDR2 FQGNSA. The CDR3 is made up of 15 amino acids. The V segment lost 8 bases and the J segment 1 base; nucleotides outside the gene matches: 8. The CDR3 spells CASGTGGFDNYGYTF. Written as DNA, the CDR3 is TGTGCCAGCGGAACAGGGGGCTTCGATAACTATGGCTACACCTTC.

This clonotype was detected only a few times. This sequence joins TRBV3-1 and TRBJ1-5; perhaps TRBD1 as D (5 bases). The V gene's germline CDR1 is LGHDT and CDR2 YNNKEL (reference sequence). The CDR3 covers 15 residues. Trimming cost V 6 bases and J 3 bases, with 15 bases left between them. The CDR3 here is CASSPRGRLNQPQHF. CDR3 sequence (DNA): TGTGCCAGCAGTCCCCGGGGCAGGCTCAATCAGCCCCAGCATTTT.

Ten or more counts support this clonotype. The rearrangement uses TRBV7-2 and TRBJ2-1, with D perhaps TRBD1 (6 bases). This CDR3 comprises 12 residues. Germline loops: CDR1 SGHTA, CDR2 FQGNSA. V lost 3 bases to trimming and J lost 9 bases, with 9 bases between them. DNA of the CDR3: TGTGCCAGCAGCTTGGGGGCCCCTGAGCAGTTCTTC. Translation gives CASSLGAPEQFF.

This clonotype was seen repeatedly, ten times or more. The rearrangement joins TRBV7-2 to TRBJ1-1; TRBD1 agrees at 9 bases. Germline V gives CDR1 SGHTA, CDR2 FQGNSA. The CDR3 consists of 14 residues. With 4 bases clipped from V and 5 bases from J, the junction kept 5 bases outside the gene matches. The CDR3 nucleotides are TGTGCCAGCAGCTCCCAGGGGACAGGGACTGAAGCTTTCTTT. Translated, it gives CASSSQGTGTEAFF.

V usage is TRBV10-2 and J usage is TRBJ2-1; D is perhaps TRBD2 (6 bases). CDR1 and CDR2 (germline): WSHSY, SAAADI. V lost 4 bases and J lost 1, with 14 bases in between. The CDR3 sequence is 16 residues long. The CDR3 DNA is TGCGCCAGCAGTGGGGACCGGGCGGGATCCTACAATGAGCAGTTCTTC. Translated: CASSGDRAGSYNEQFF.

This clonotype was seen at least ten times. This chain connects TRBV25-1 to TRBJ2-1, with 12 positions matching TRBD2. Germline V CDR1 and CDR2: MGHDK, SYGVNS. This CDR3 contains 16 residues. V dropped 5 bases and J dropped 9; count of bases not matched to a gene: 11. The CDR3 region is CASSTQLAGGLGEQFF. CDR3 nucleotides: TGTGCCAGCAGTACTCAACTAGCGGGAGGTTTAGGTGAGCAGTTCTTC.

There are many counts of this clonotype. The chain is built from TRBV6-1 and TRBJ1-3; D unclear. Between the trimmed V and J ends, which lost 2 bases and 2 bases, there was a span of 7 bases. Per the germline V gene, CDR1 is MNHNS and CDR2 is SASEGT. This CDR3 is 14 amino acids long. CDR3 DNA sequence: TGTGCCAGCAGTGAATGGAAAACTGGAAACACCATATATTTT. Its translation: CASSEWKTGNTIYF.

This clonotype was found many times. The chain combines TRBV7-2 with TRBJ2-1; 9 nucleotides match TRBD2. Germline lookup yields CDR1 SGHTA and CDR2 FQGNSA. V lost 7 bases to trimming and J lost 4 bases; unmatched junction nucleotides: 5. This CDR3 has 14 amino acids. CDR3 in DNA: TGTGCCAGCACCCCGGGACTAGCTTACAATGAGCAGTTCTTC. It yields the protein CASTPGLAYNEQFF.

This clonotype appeared many times. The chain recombines TRBV12-3 or TRBV12-4 with TRBJ2-1, with 8 bases matching TRBD2. V was clipped by 7 bases and J by 3 bases; unmatched bases: 8. The CDR3 is made up of 15 amino acids. The CDR3 nucleotides are TGTGCCAGCACCCTCAGGCTAGCGGGCTACAATGAGCAGTTCTTC. Protein: CASTLRLAGYNEQFF.

This clonotype has at least ten counts. V gene TRBV7-9 combines with J gene TRBJ2-2; D uncertain. Deletions cut 3 bases from V and 2 bases from J, with 4 bases between. This CDR3 is built from 13 residues. Germline CDR1 reads SEHNR; CDR2 reads FQNEAQ (reference sequence). CDR3 amino acids: CASSLPNTGELFF. CDR3 nucleotides: TGTGCCAGCAGCTTGCCTAACACCGGGGAGCTGTTTTTT.

As to this clonotype: A clone one base away is much larger, so this may be a read error. V gene TRBV28 combines with J gene TRBJ1-2, with D hard to call. The length of the CDR3 is 12 residues. The germline V gene encodes CDR1 MDHEN and CDR2 SYDVKM. V gave up 2 bases and J gave up 7 bases, with 8 bases separating them. CDR3 sequence reads: CASSLVKCGYTF. The CDR3 DNA reads TGTGCCAGCAGTTTAGTAAAGTGTGGCTACACCTTC.

This clonotype was recorded at least ten times. Written as DNA, the CDR3 is TGTGCCAGCAGTTACTCGACTTGGGGGAGAGAGACCCAGTACTTC. This gives the protein CASSYSTWGRETQYF. The chain carries TRBV6-5 and TRBJ2-5; D may match TRBD1 or TRBD2 (5 bases each). CDR1 is MNHEY, CDR2 SVGAGI, per germline. V was clipped by 0 bases and J by 4 bases, with 12 bases between them. This CDR3 has 15 residues.

Many counts were recorded for this clonotype. The V and J genes are TRBV6-1 and TRBJ1-2; possibly TRBD1 for D (5 bases). CDR3 length equals 13 residues. V lost 5 bases to trimming and J lost 0 bases, with 7 bases between them. The germline gives CDR1 MNHNS, CDR2 SASEGT. The CDR3 reads CASSRTTNYGYTF. CDR3 in DNA: TGTGCCAGCAGTAGGACAACTAACTATGGCTACACCTTC.

This clonotype has more than one count but fewer than ten. The chain joins TRBV20-1 to TRBJ1-5; 7 bases line up with TRBD1. CDR1 and CDR2 (germline): DFQATT, SNEGSKA (reference sequence). This CDR3 has 16 residues. V lost 0 bases to trimming and J lost 1 base; unmatched junction nucleotides: 6. CDR3 sequence (DNA): TGCAGTGCTAGAGATAGTTCCAGGGGGAGCAATCAGCCCCAGCATTTT. Amino acid sequence: CSARDSSRGSNQPQHF.

This clonotype was seen ten or more times. The CDR3: CASSWGASVTEAFF. CDR3 nucleotide sequence: TGTGCCAGCAGTTGGGGGGCCTCGGTCACTGAAGCTTTCTTT. The chain employs TRBV12-3 or TRBV12-4 and TRBJ1-1; D may be TRBD1 (6 bases). The CDR3 is 14 residues long. V was shortened by 4 bases and J by 4 bases, with 13 bases between the two germline ends.

This clonotype turned up a few times. The gene calls are TRBV14 and TRBJ2-7; 7 bases fit TRBD1. Germline CDR1 is SGHDN and CDR2 is FVKESK. J was trimmed by 2 bases and V by 3 bases; bases with no gene match: 13. This CDR3 is built from 17 residues. CDR3 region: CASSHPYPGQTAYEQYF. For the CDR3, the DNA is TGTGCCAGCAGCCATCCATACCCGGGACAGACCGCCTACGAGCAGTACTTC.

There are many counts of this clonotype. The chain uses TRBV5-1 and TRBJ2-2, with TRBD1 identical over 8 bases. The CDR3 totals 14 residues. Unmatched junction bases numbered 3, after V lost 5 bases and J lost 3 bases. Germline-derived CDR1 and CDR2 are SGHRS and YFSETQ. The CDR3 here is CASRDRGDTGELFF. The CDR3 coding sequence is TGCGCCAGCAGAGACAGGGGAGACACCGGGGAGCTGTTTTTT.

This clonotype was detected many times. The CDR3: CASSTGTGQETQYF. The CDR3 nucleotides read TGTGCCAGCAGCACGGGGACAGGCCAAGAGACCCAGTACTTC. This rearrangement joins TRBV7-9 to TRBJ2-5, with TRBD1 matching 8 bases. Looked up from germline, CDR1 is SEHNR and CDR2 is FQNEAQ (reference sequence). This CDR3 spans 14 amino acids. J gave up 1 base and V 5 bases, and 3 bases lay outside the gene matches.

This clonotype was observed a handful of times. This chain connects TRBV20-1 to TRBJ2-1; TRBD2 aligns across 9 bases. Germline V lookup: CDR1 DFQATT, CDR2 SNEGSKA (reference sequence). J lost 8 bases, V lost 3 bases, and 8 bases had no gene match. This CDR3 comprises 14 residues. CDR3 region: CSASLRGGLDEQFF. CDR3 coding DNA: TGCAGTGCTAGCTTGCGGGGGGGCTTGGATGAGCAGTTCTTC.

There are many counts of this clonotype. The genes are TRBV5-6 and TRBJ2-2; tentative D call: TRBD2 (5 bases). The CDR3 loop spans 15 amino acids. Trimming left V 1 base short and J 8 bases short, with 15 bases between. CDR1 SGHDT and CDR2 YYEEEE come from the germline V gene. The CDR3 DNA sequence: TGTGCCAGCAGCTTGTCGCCAGCCGGGAATGGGGAGCTGTTTTTT. Encoded protein: CASSLSPAGNGELFF. Variable domain in full (rest from reference TRBV5-6 and TRBJ2-2): DAGVTQSPTHLIKTRGQQVTLRCSPKSGHDTVSWYQQALGQGPQFIFQYYEEEERQRGNFPDRFSGHQFPNYSSELNVNALLLGDSALYLCASSLSPAGNGELFFGEGSRLTVL.

This clonotype was detected many times. The chain carries TRBV10-3 and TRBJ2-7, with D possibly being TRBD1 (6 bases). The V end was cut by 5 bases, the J end by 3 bases, with 17 bases between. The germline CDR1 and CDR2 sequences are ENHRY and SYGVKD. The CDR3 runs 15 residues. CDR3 nucleotide sequence: TGTGCCATCAGTTTCGCCCCCACAGGGATCTACGAGCAGTACTTC. It codes for CAISFAPTGIYEQYF.